The 24 T cell receptor beta chains given below trace back to one sample, sequenced in a study of T cells in Graves' hyperthyroidism and ophthalmopathy. RNA transcripts provided the source from which TCR beta CDR3 regions were amplified. The study used the HTBI primer set for a first-round RT-PCR of the TCR CDR3. TCRdb re-analysed the multiplex PCR reads in MiXCR, keeping a single row per CDR3 protein. Of roughly 740,000 distinct CDR3 sequences listed, about a sixth are singletons. Sequenced input: blood. These receptors all stem from a man younger than 35 with Graves' hyperthyroidism.

The rearrangement uses TRBV20-1 and TRBJ2-1; no firm D call. The germline V gene has CDR1 DFQATT and CDR2 SNEGSKA (reference sequence). V shed 5 bases and J shed 4 bases, with 12 bases lying between them. The CDR3 loop spans 13 amino acids. The DNA of the CDR3 is TGCAGTGCTTCGAAGGCGCTGTACAATGAGCAGTTCTTC. Residues: CSASKALYNEQFF.

The sample holds a few counts of this clonotype. V gene TRBV14 combines with J gene TRBJ2-1, with 15 bases fitting TRBD2. CDR3 length: 18 residues. Germline V gene sequence: CDR1 SGHDN, CDR2 FVKESK. J gave up 3 bases and V 6 bases, and 9 bases lay outside the gene matches. CDR3: CASSPPGLAGGLYNEQFF. CDR3 nucleotides: TGTGCCAGCAGTCCCCCGGGACTAGCGGGAGGTCTCTACAATGAGCAGTTCTTC.

The chain carries TRBV6-1 and TRBJ2-3; perhaps TRBD1 as D (6 bases). V shed 6 bases and J shed 4 bases, with 17 bases lying between them. Per the germline V gene, CDR1 is MNHNS and CDR2 is SASEGT. The CDR3 totals 15 residues. CDR3 protein: CASRVQGFDSDTQYF. In DNA, the CDR3 is TGTGCCAGCAGAGTTCAGGGGTTTGACTCAGATACGCAGTATTTT.

This rearrangement joins TRBV7-6 to TRBJ2-7; D perhaps matches TRBD2 (5 bases). With 5 bases removed from V and 0 bases from J, the gap between germline ends came to 17 bases. CDR3 length: 16 residues. The germline CDR1 and CDR2 sequences are SGHVS and FNYEAQ. As DNA, the CDR3 is TGTGCCAGCAGCCCGGTAGGAGGCGTCCGCTCCTACGAGCAGTACTTC. Its translation: CASSPVGGVRSYEQYF.

This clonotype was seen only a few times. V is TRBV10-2 and J is TRBJ2-7; D gene uncertain. The germline CDR1 and CDR2 sequences are WSHSY and SAAADI. V was shortened by 0 bases and J by 0 bases, with 12 bases between the two germline ends. The CDR3 consists of 16 residues. The CDR3 DNA sequence: TGCGCCAGCAGTGAGTCGATTAGTCAGCTCTCCTACGAGCAGTACTTC. This translates into CASSESISQLSYEQYF.

This clonotype was recorded many times. The CDR3 reads CASSLGPGRAAYEQYF. The CDR3 nucleotides are TGTGCCAGCAGCTTAGGGCCGGGCAGGGCGGCCTACGAGCAGTACTTC. This sequence joins TRBV11-2 and TRBJ2-7, with D perhaps matching TRBD1 (5 bases). The germline V gene encodes CDR1 SGHAT and CDR2 FQNNGV. V dropped 1 base and J dropped 2 bases, with 15 bases sitting between them. The CDR3 is 16 amino acids.

This clonotype was detected ten times or more. The chain joins TRBV28 to TRBJ2-7; D gene unclear. The CDR3 contains 13 residues. With 6 bases removed from V and 4 bases from J, the gap between germline ends came to 13 bases. Germline CDR1 MDHEN, CDR2 SYDVKM. The CDR3 loop is CASSQPTDYEQYF. In nucleotides, the CDR3 is TGTGCCAGCAGCCAACCGACCGATTACGAGCAGTACTTC.

This clonotype has a count of ten or more. This chain uses TRBV28 with TRBJ2-1; TRBD2 might be the D (6 bases). The CDR3 consists of 12 residues. V was shortened by 5 bases and J by 9 bases, with 11 bases between the two germline ends. CDR1 MDHEN and CDR2 SYDVKM come from the germline V gene. CDR3 protein: CASSQREIEQFF. CDR3 sequence (DNA): TGTGCCAGCAGTCAACGGGAGATTGAGCAGTTCTTC.

Of note for this clonotype: A read error is likely, as this CDR3 ends without the conserved phenylalanine or tryptophan. The chain has TRBV20-1 and TRBJ2-7; 9 bases map to TRBD2. CDR1 is DFQATT and CDR2 is SNEGSKA in the germline V gene (reference sequence). This CDR3 has 14 residues. V was pared by 1 base and J by 6 bases, with 7 bases of the junction left unmatched. The CDR3 sequence is CSARGASGRPEQYS. The CDR3 nucleotides read TGCAGTGCTAGAGGGGCGAGCGGGAGGCCCGAGCAGTACTCC.

This clonotype occurred many times. V is TRBV3-1 and J is TRBJ2-7; D remains ambiguous. The CDR3 totals 12 residues. Germline CDR1 is LGHDT and CDR2 is YNNKEL (reference sequence). V dropped 0 bases and J dropped 7 bases, with 7 bases sitting between them. The CDR3 spells CASSQEGLEQYF. The CDR3 DNA follows: TGTGCCAGCAGCCAAGAAGGGTTGGAGCAGTACTTC.

This clonotype was seen many times. The rearrangement links TRBV28 to TRBJ2-3; 7 bases map to TRBD2. The CDR3 is made up of 16 amino acids. J gave up 1 base and V 3 bases, and 7 bases lay outside the gene matches. Germline lookup yields CDR1 MDHEN and CDR2 SYDVKM. The CDR3 loop reads CASSFMLADRTDTQYF. The CDR3 DNA is TGTGCCAGCAGTTTTATGCTAGCGGATCGCACAGATACGCAGTATTTT. The complete variable domain, with remaining parts taken from reference TRBV28 and TRBJ2-3, reads DVKVTQSSRYLVKRTGEKVFLECVQDMDHENMFWYRQDPGLGLRLIYFSYDVKMKEKGDIPEGYSVSREKKERFSLILESASTNQTSMYLCASSFMLADRTDTQYFGPGTRLTVL.

This clonotype appeared a single time. This chain uses TRBV12-3 or TRBV12-4 with TRBJ1-4; possible D gene TRBD1, 5 bases. The CDR3 loop spans 14 amino acids. V was shortened by 6 bases and J by 8 bases, with 16 bases between the two germline ends. CDR3 amino acids: CASRTAGPWEKLFF. The CDR3 bases are TGTGCCAGCAGAACGGCAGGGCCTTGGGAAAAACTGTTTTTT.

The gene calls are TRBV11-2 and TRBJ1-3, with 7 bases that match TRBD1. The CDR3 has 14 residues. From germline, CDR1 is SGHAT and CDR2 FQNNGV. The ends lost 3 bases at V and 8 bases at J; junction bases unmatched: 7. CDR3 amino acids: CASSFQDRSHTIYF. In DNA form, the CDR3 reads TGTGCCAGCAGCTTCCAGGACAGGAGTCACACCATATATTTT.

The genes are TRBV7-2 and TRBJ2-5; TRBD2 is a possible D gene (6 bases). Trimming shortened V by 5 bases and J by 2 bases, and 18 bases separated the two germline ends. This CDR3 is built from 16 residues. The germline CDR1 and CDR2 sequences are SGHTA and FQGNSA. Here the CDR3 DNA reads TGTGCCAGCAGCCCACTAACGGGAGAAGGTCAAGAGACCCAGTACTTC. Protein: CASSPLTGEGQETQYF.

This clonotype was seen a handful of times. An end of the junction does not agree with germline; a read error may underlie this. The chain uses TRBV6-1 and TRBJ2-7; 7 positions agree with TRBD1. Per the germline V gene, CDR1 is MNHNS and CDR2 is SASEGT. The CDR3 has 12 amino acids. The CDR3 reads CASSTGAGERYF. The DNA for the CDR3 is TGTGCCAGCAGCACAGGGGCCGGCGAGCGGTACTTC.

The chain carries TRBV4-1 and TRBJ2-6; D is undetermined. This CDR3 is 15 amino acids long. With 4 bases removed from V and 3 bases from J, the gap between germline ends came to 10 bases. Looked up from germline, CDR1 is MGHRA and CDR2 is YSYEKL. CDR3 in amino acids: CASSRKNDGANVLTF. The CDR3 bases are TGCGCCAGCAGCCGCAAAAACGATGGGGCCAACGTCCTGACTTTC.

This clonotype appeared many times. V and J are TRBV28 and TRBJ2-5; perhaps TRBD1 as D (6 bases). Germline V gene lookup returns CDR1 MDHEN and CDR2 SYDVKM. CDR3 length: 15 amino acids. V was trimmed by 3 bases and J by 0 bases, leaving 11 bases between them. The CDR3 sequence is CASSFRDKYQETQYF. The CDR3 DNA follows: TGTGCCAGCAGTTTCCGGGACAAGTACCAAGAGACCCAGTACTTC.

This clonotype was seen repeatedly, ten times or more. The chain combines TRBV6-2 or TRBV6-3 with TRBJ2-7; unclear D gene. Germline-derived CDR1 and CDR2 are MNHEY and SVGEGT. This CDR3 has 14 amino acids. V was pared by 5 bases and J by 2 bases, with 13 bases between. The CDR3 region is CASSLPIGTYEQYF. The CDR3 DNA is TGTGCCAGCAGTCTTCCTATTGGAACCTACGAGCAGTACTTC.

V is TRBV2 and J is TRBJ2-1; 9 bases align to TRBD2. Trimming removed 4 bases from V and 8 bases from J; junction bases left unmatched: 9. The CDR3 covers 15 residues. Germline V gene sequence: CDR1 SNHLY, CDR2 FYNNEI. The CDR3 sequence: CASSGGGRALDEQFF. The DNA for the CDR3 is TGTGCCAGCAGTGGTGGCGGGAGGGCCTTAGATGAGCAGTTCTTC.

The rearrangement uses TRBV6-2 or TRBV6-3 and TRBJ2-4, with 9 bases that match TRBD2. Germline CDR1 reads MNHEY; CDR2 reads SVGEGT. The CDR3 has 14 amino acids. Trimming took 2 bases from V and 6 from J; bases not matched to a gene: 2. The CDR3 nucleotides are TGTGCCAGCAGTTACGTGACTAGCGGAAACATTCAGTACTTC. Translated, it gives CASSYVTSGNIQYF.

The chain carries TRBV4-2 and TRBJ1-4; D is unresolved. The CDR3 sequence is 15 residues long. Trimming stripped 4 bases from V and 7 bases from J, with 16 bases between. CDR1 is LGHNA and CDR2 is YNFKEQ in the germline V gene. The chain's CDR3 is CASSPAGNFGEKLFF. Written as DNA, the CDR3 is TGTGCCAGCAGCCCCGCCGGGAACTTCGGTGAAAAACTGTTTTTT.

This clonotype was counted at least ten times. The chain joins TRBV12-3 or TRBV12-4 to TRBJ1-1; D not certain. Trimming took off 6 bases at V and 10 bases at J, with 12 bases between the two ends. CDR3 length: 11 amino acids. CDR3 sequence: CASSPFGGAFF. In DNA form, the CDR3 reads TGTGCCAGCAGCCCTTTTGGCGGAGCTTTCTTT.

The genes are TRBV28 and TRBJ2-1; D is possibly TRBD1 (6 bases). Trimming cost V 3 bases and J 9 bases, with 15 bases left between them. CDR1 is MDHEN and CDR2 is SYDVKM in the germline V gene. CDR3 size: 14 residues. In nucleotides, the CDR3 is TGTGCCAGCAGTTTTCAGGGGACGGGTGGTGAGCAGTTCTTC. It translates to CASSFQGTGGEQFF.

The sample holds a few counts of this clonotype. V gene TRBV4-2 combines with J gene TRBJ2-7; D remains ambiguous. This CDR3 has 14 amino acids. Per germline, CDR1 LGHNA and CDR2 YNFKEQ. Trimming stripped 1 base from V and 2 bases from J, with 9 bases between. The CDR3 DNA sequence: TGTGCCAGCAGCCAAGTTCGGTTTGCCTACGAGCAGTACTTC. This codes for CASSQVRFAYEQYF.